Included here is one T cell receptor (beta chain) sequence, with context. Antigen: not known. A second PCR of about 7 to 12 cycles used a sample-barcoded 5' primer and a J-beta primer mix. Paired-end reads containing CDR3 totaled no fewer than 2.5 million for each sample. Via MiXCR, TCRdb re-called the 5' RACE reads, giving one row per CDR3 protein. The table records some 1.5 million distinct CDR3 sequences, over 25% of them present only once. This sample is part of a study of blood T cells in healthy people across ages. The study's findings and limits: When set beside aged donors, long-lived donors presented more naive CD4+ cells and higher diversity.

The germline CDR1 and CDR2 sequences are SEHNR and FQNEAQ (reference sequence). This CDR3 contains 14 residues. The chain carries TRBV7-9 and TRBJ2-4; TRBD1 might be the D (6 bases). The J call may be wrong; the DNA end is better matched by TRBJ2-7. Sequenced input: blood. The sequence was obtained from a woman aged 25 to 39 in good health. CDR3: CASSKRDTFYEQYF. In nucleotides, the CDR3 is TGTGCCAGCAGCAAGAGGGACACCTTCTACGAGCAGTACTTC.